This T cell receptor (beta chain) was sequenced in a study of T cells after yellow fever vaccination. One entry per CDR3 protein results from TCRdb running MiXCR on the 5' RACE reads. The sample includes about 320,000 distinct CDR3 sequences, around 10% of them seen just once. CDR3 length: 15 amino acids. V was clipped by 6 bases and J by 3 bases; unmatched bases: 5. Germline values: CDR1 KGHSH, CDR2 LQKENI. The rearrangement links TRBV18 to TRBJ2-3, with 11 positions matching TRBD2. The receptor's source is a man younger than 35 who received the YFV17D yellow fever vaccine. The input for sequencing was CD4+ T cells sorted from PBMCs, taken 45 days after the yellow fever booster vaccination. CDR3 bases: TGTGCCAGCTCGCCGACTAGCGGGGAGACAGATACGCAGTATTTT. Translated: CASSPTSGETDTQYF.